This T cell receptor (beta chain) comes out of a study of T cell responses to AZD1222 COVID-19 vaccine. Some clones are missing from TCRdb's copy, which holds only in-frame ones; the method was immunoSEQ multiplex PCR. The sample consists of 130,000 or so clones, 65% to 90% of them appearing once. The V and J ends lost 5 bases and 3 bases respectively, with 10 bases between them. CDR1 is MNHNY and CDR2 is SVGAGI in the germline V gene (reference sequence). CDR3 length equals 13 residues. The receptor comes from an adult in good health. The chain has TRBV6-6 and TRBJ1-1; D gene uncertain. This material consisted of peripheral blood, taken on day 0 of AZD1222 vaccination. As DNA, the CDR3 is TGTGCCAGCAGTCCCGAGTTCTACACTGAAGCTTTCTTT. Protein: CASSPEFYTEAFF.